This is a list of T cell receptor beta chains from one sample in a study of control samples from healthy donors and cancer patients. The data were produced by immunoSEQ multiplex PCR, yet TCRdb's version contains in-frame clones alone and is incomplete. Of roughly 200,000 clones in the sample, roughly 94% were seen once. Material for sequencing was blood. Every receptor here comes from a man over 45 in good health. The CDR3 runs from the conserved cysteine through the conserved F or W. D genes are given only for firm matches. Clone size is given for some rows only: seen once, a few or many times, or a class if the clone is expanded.

TRBJ1-2,once,TRBV6-5,TRBD1,CASTENRGTGYTF,TGTGCCAGCACAGAAAACAGGGGCACGGGCTACACCTTC
TRBJ1-1,.,TRBV5-8,.,CASSPDVANTEAFF,TGTGCCAGCAGCCCGGACGTGGCTAACACTGAAGCTTTCTTT
TRBJ2-1,.,TRBV18,.,CASSPLGRYNEQFF,TGTGCCAGCTCACCACTTGGACGCTACAATGAGCAGTTCTTC
TRBJ2-1,.,TRBV13,TRBD1,CASSFGTGPYNEQFF,TGTGCCAGCAGCTTCGGGACAGGACCCTACAATGAGCAGTTCTTC
TRBJ2-7,.,TRBV28,TRBD1,CASRTGQEGYEQYF,TGTGCCAGCAGGACGGGACAGGAAGGTTACGAGCAGTACTTC
TRBJ2-5,.,TRBV7-9,.,CASSLANQETQYF,TGTGCCAGCAGCTTAGCTAACCAAGAGACCCAGTACTTC
TRBJ2-7,.,TRBV2,.,CASGDDPSSYEQYF,TGTGCCAGCGGGGACGACCCGAGCTCCTACGAGCAGTACTTC
TRBJ2-1,.,TRBV2,.,CASNLPGLTPFYNEQFF,TGTGCCAGCAACTTGCCGGGACTCACCCCCTTTTACAATGAGCAGTTCTTC
TRBJ1-1,.,TRBV29-1,.,CSVVTDFDEAFF,TGCAGCGTTGTGACGGACTTCGATGAAGCTTTCTTT
TRBJ1-6,once,TRBV12-3/TRBV12-4,.,CASTFGSSPLHF,TGTGCCAGCACCTTTGGCAGTTCACCCCTCCACTTT
TRBJ2-2,once,TRBV10-2,TRBD1,CASRFGTGDTGELFF,TGCGCCAGCAGATTCGGGACAGGAGACACCGGGGAGCTGTTTTTT
TRBJ1-1,.,TRBV5-8,.,CASSFNMQMNTEAFF,TGTGCCAGCAGCTTTAATATGCAGATGAACACTGAAGCTTTCTTT
TRBJ1-2,.,TRBV20-1,.,CSRGLKDGYTF,TGCAGTAGGGGATTGAAGGATGGCTACACCTTC
TRBJ2-1,.,TRBV24-1,.,CATSDSQGVSYNEQFF,TGTGCCACCAGTGATTCACAGGGCGTTTCCTACAATGAGCAGTTCTTC
TRBJ1-3,.,TRBV11-2,.,CASSPRRAAGNTIYF,TGTGCCAGCAGCCCTCGGCGGGCAGCTGGAAACACCATATATTTT
TRBJ2-1,.,TRBV29-1,.,CSVDQSSYNEQFF,TGCAGCGTTGACCAGAGCTCCTACAATGAGCAGTTCTTC
TRBJ1-1,.,TRBV10-2,.,CASSHTNTEAFF,TGCGCCAGCAGCCACACGAACACTGAAGCTTTCTTT
TRBJ1-2,.,TRBV5-1,.,CASSLVPGTGGYTF,TGCGCCAGCAGCTTGGTCCCGGGGACTGGCGGCTACACCTTC
TRBJ2-3,.,TRBV6-6,TRBD2,CASSRTSRDTDTQYF,TGTGCCAGCAGTCGGACTAGCAGGGACACAGATACGCAGTATTTT
TRBJ1-1,.,TRBV25-1,.,CASIRTGYTEAFF,TGTGCCAGCATAAGAACCGGGTACACTGAAGCTTTCTTT
TRBJ2-5,.,TRBV24-1,.,CATSEGRRGQETQYF,TGTGCCACCAGTGAGGGTAGGCGGGGTCAGGAGACCCAGTACTTC
TRBJ2-3,.,TRBV4-2,TRBD2,CASSQDKLAGLADTQYF,TGTGCCAGCAGCCAAGATAAACTAGCGGGGCTGGCAGATACGCAGTATTTT
TRBJ1-6,once,TRBV5-5,.,CASSLGSNSPLHF,TGTGCCAGCAGCTTGGGATCCAATTCACCCCTCCACTTT
TRBJ2-6,.,TRBV19,.,CASKLSSGSGANVLTF,TGTGCCAGTAAGCTTTCGTCGGGTTCTGGGGCCAACGTCCTGACTTTC
TRBJ1-1,.,TRBV19,.,CASSITGGPHPEAFF,TGTGCCAGTAGTATAACGGGGGGCCCCCACCCTGAAGCTTTCTTT
TRBJ2-1,.,TRBV15,.,CATSRQTGTPYNEQFF,TGTGCCACCAGCAGACAAACCGGGACCCCCTACAATGAGCAGTTCTTC
TRBJ2-5,.,TRBV10-1,.,CASTPGDGRQETQYF,TGCGCCAGCACCCCCGGGGACGGACGACAAGAGACCCAGTACTTC
TRBJ1-4,.,TRBV6-5,.,CASHKGQTTNEKLFF,TGTGCCAGCCATAAGGGGCAAACGACTAATGAAAAACTGTTTTTT
TRBJ1-1,.,TRBV6-5,.,CASSYGPMMNTEAFF,TGTGCCAGCAGTTACGGCCCGATGATGAACACTGAAGCTTTCTTT
TRBJ1-3,.,TRBV6-5,.,CASQGNPPNTIYF,TGTGCCAGCCAGGGCAACCCGCCGAACACCATATATTTT
TRBJ1-2,.,TRBV19,.,CASSNYPGFDGYTF,TGTGCCAGTAGTAACTATCCCGGTTTCGACGGCTACACCTTC
TRBJ1-2,.,TRBV11-2,.,CASSLRGGYTF,TGTGCCAGCAGCTTAAGGGGTGGCTACACCTTC
TRBJ1-6,.,TRBV28,.,CASSSPAASGGSPLHF,TGTGCCAGCAGTTCCCCTGCCGCTTCGGGGGGTTCACCCCTCCACTTT
TRBJ1-2,.,TRBV5-1,TRBD1,CASSLPGQGARGYTF,TGCGCCAGCAGCCTACCGGGACAGGGGGCGCGTGGCTACACCTTC
TRBJ2-1,.,TRBV3-1/TRBV3-2,.,CASSRLGSGFYNEQFF,TGTGCCAGCAGCCGACTAGGTTCTGGGTTCTACAATGAGCAGTTCTTC
TRBJ2-1,.,TRBV7-9,.,CASSLGRGPYNEQFF,TGTGCCAGCAGCTTGGGCAGGGGTCCCTACAATGAGCAGTTCTTC
TRBJ2-7,.,TRBV5-1,.,CASSARRGTNEQYF,TGCGCCAGCAGCGCCCGACGGGGTACGAACGAGCAGTACTTC
TRBJ2-3,.,TRBV19,TRBD2,CASSIVSGVSDTQYF,TGTGCCAGTAGTATAGTTAGCGGGGTTTCAGATACGCAGTATTTT
TRBJ1-3,.,TRBV18,.,CASSPGTDSSGNTIYF,TGTGCCAGCTCACCCGGAACAGATTCTTCGGGAAACACCATATATTTT
TRBJ2-3,.,TRBV12-3/TRBV12-4,TRBD2,CASRLAGGPYKYF,TGTGCCAGCAGACTAGCGGGGGGGCCGTATAAGTATTTT
TRBJ2-3,.,TRBV29-1,TRBD1,CSVVTGGPADTQYF,TGCAGCGTAGTGACAGGGGGCCCCGCAGATACGCAGTATTTT
TRBJ1-2,few,TRBV7-2,.,CASSYLGDGYTF,TGTGCCAGCAGCTACCTGGGGGATGGCTACACCTTC
TRBJ2-6,.,TRBV5-4,.,CASSLKSGANVLTF,TGTGCCAGCAGCTTAAAGTCTGGGGCCAACGTCCTGACTTTC
TRBJ1-5,.,TRBV7-9,TRBD1,CASSFSGQGLNQPQHF,TGTGCCAGCAGCTTCTCGGGACAGGGCCTCAATCAGCCCCAGCATTTT
TRBJ2-2,.,TRBV27,.,CASSPEGGAFEPGELFF,TGTGCCAGCAGTCCCGAAGGTGGGGCCTTCGAACCTGGGGAGCTGTTTTTT
TRBJ1-6,.,TRBV9,TRBD1,CASSFGTGVLSSPLHF,TGTGCCAGCAGCTTCGGGACAGGGGTTCTCTCTTCACCCCTCCACTTT
TRBJ2-6,.,TRBV11-2,TRBD1,CASSPRTGIYSGANVLTF,TGTGCCAGCAGCCCCAGGACAGGGATATACTCTGGGGCCAACGTCCTGACTTTC
TRBJ1-3,.,TRBV6-1,.,CASSEYRLPGNTIYF,TGTGCCAGCAGTGAATATAGACTGCCTGGAAACACCATATATTTT
TRBJ1-5,.,TRBV24-1,.,CATSRASNQPQHF,TGTGCCACATCAAGGGCTAGCAATCAGCCCCAGCATTTT
TRBJ1-5,.,TRBV20-1,.,CSASQGNQPQHF,TGCAGTGCTAGTCAGGGGAATCAGCCCCAGCATTTT
TRBJ1-4,.,TRBV6-4,TRBD1,CASSEQGFSEKLFF,TGTGCCAGCAGTGAACAGGGGTTTTCTGAAAAACTGTTTTTT
TRBJ1-5,.,TRBV5-6,TRBD1,CASSLTGGNQPQHF,TGTGCCAGCAGCCTGACAGGGGGCAATCAGCCCCAGCATTTT
TRBJ2-7,.,TRBV2,.,CASSVYEQYF,TGTGCCAGCAGTGTCTACGAGCAGTACTTC